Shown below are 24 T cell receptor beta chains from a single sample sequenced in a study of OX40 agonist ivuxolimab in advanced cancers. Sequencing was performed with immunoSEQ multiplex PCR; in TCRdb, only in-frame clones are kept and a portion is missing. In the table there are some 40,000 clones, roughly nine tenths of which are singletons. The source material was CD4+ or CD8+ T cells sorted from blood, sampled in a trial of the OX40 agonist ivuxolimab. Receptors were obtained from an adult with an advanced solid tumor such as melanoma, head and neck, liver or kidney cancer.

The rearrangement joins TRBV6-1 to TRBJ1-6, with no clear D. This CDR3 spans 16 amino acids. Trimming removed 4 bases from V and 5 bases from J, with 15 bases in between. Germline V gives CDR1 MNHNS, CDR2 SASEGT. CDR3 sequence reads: CASSAHREDNNSPLHF. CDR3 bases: TGTGCCAGCAGTGCTCACCGGGAAGATAATAATTCACCCCTCCACTTT.

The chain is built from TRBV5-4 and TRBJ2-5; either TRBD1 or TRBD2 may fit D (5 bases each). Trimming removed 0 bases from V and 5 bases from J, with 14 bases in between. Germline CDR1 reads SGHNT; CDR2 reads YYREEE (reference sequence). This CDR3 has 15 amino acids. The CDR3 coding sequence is TGTGCCAGCAGCTTGGAGGGGACCTCACGGGAGACCCAGTACTTC. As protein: CASSLEGTSRETQYF.

CDR3 in amino acids: CASSPLAVTYNEQFF. CDR3 in DNA: TGTGCCAGCAGTCCGCTCGCAGTCACCTACAATGAGCAGTTCTTC. The chain combines TRBV28 with TRBJ2-1; no definite D call. This CDR3 comprises 15 residues. Trimming took off 5 bases at V and 2 bases at J, with 13 bases between the two ends. CDR1 is MDHEN, CDR2 SYDVKM, per germline.

The CDR3 is CASSELRTGGTDTQYF. The CDR3 nucleotides read TGTGCCAGCAGTGAACTGCGGACCGGGGGCACAGATACGCAGTATTTT. V is TRBV6-4 and J is TRBJ2-3; a possible D gene is TRBD2 (5 bases). The CDR3 is 16 amino acids. Trimming cost V 3 bases and J 1 base, with 14 bases left between them. Germline V gene lookup returns CDR1 MRHNA and CDR2 SNTAGT.

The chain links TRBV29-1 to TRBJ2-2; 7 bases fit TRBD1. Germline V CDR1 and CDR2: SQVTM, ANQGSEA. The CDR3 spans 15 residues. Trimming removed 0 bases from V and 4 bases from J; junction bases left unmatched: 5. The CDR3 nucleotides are TGCAGCGTTGAAGATCGGGGACAGACCACCGGGGAGCTGTTTTTT. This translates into CSVEDRGQTTGELFF.

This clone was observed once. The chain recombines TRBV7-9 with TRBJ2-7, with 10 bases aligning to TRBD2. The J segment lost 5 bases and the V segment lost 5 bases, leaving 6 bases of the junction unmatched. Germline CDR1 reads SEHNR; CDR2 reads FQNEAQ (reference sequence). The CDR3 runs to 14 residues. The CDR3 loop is CASSASGSIDEQYF. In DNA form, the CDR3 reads TGTGCCAGCAGCGCTAGCGGGAGCATCGACGAGCAGTACTTC.

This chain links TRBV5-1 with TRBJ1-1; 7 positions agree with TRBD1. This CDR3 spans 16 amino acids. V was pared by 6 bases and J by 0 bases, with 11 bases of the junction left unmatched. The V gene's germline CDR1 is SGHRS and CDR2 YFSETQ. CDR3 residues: CASTYSPGQMNTEAFF. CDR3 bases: TGCGCCAGCACTTACTCCCCGGGACAGATGAACACTGAAGCTTTCTTT.

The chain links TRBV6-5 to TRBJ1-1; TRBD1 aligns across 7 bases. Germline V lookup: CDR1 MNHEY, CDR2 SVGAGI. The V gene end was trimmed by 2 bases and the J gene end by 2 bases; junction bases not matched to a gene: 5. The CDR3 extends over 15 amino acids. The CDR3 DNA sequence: TGTGCCAGCAGTTACGCCGAGGGGGCAAACACTGAAGCTTTCTTT. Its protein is CASSYAEGANTEAFF.

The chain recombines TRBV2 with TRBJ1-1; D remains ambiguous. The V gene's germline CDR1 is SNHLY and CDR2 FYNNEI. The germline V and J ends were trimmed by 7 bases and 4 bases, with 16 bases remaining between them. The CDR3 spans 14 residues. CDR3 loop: CASTSAFGSTEAFF. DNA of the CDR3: TGTGCCAGCACTTCTGCATTTGGCAGCACTGAAGCTTTCTTT. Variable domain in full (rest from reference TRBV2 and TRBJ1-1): EPEVTQTPSHQVTQMGQEVILRCVPISNHLYFYWYRQILGQKVEFLVSFYNNEISEKSEIFDDQFSVERPDGSNFTLKIRSTKLEDSAMYFCASTSAFGSTEAFFGQGTRLTVV.

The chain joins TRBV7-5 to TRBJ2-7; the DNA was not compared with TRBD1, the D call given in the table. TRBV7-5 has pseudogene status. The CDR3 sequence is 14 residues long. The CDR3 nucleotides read TGTGCCAGAAGCTTATATTCACAGACCTACGAGCAGTACTTC. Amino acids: CARSLYSQTYEQYF.

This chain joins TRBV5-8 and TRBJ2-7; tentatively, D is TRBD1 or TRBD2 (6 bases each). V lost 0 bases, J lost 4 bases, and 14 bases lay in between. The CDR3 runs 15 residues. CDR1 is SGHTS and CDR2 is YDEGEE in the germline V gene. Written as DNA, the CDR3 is TGTGCCAGCAGCTTGGTGGGGGGCTCTGGATACGAGCAGTACTTC. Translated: CASSLVGGSGYEQYF.

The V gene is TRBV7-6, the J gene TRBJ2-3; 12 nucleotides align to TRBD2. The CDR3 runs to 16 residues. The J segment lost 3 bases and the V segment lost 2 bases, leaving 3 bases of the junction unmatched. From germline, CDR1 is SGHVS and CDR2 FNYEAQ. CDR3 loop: CASSLLAGGPTDTQYF. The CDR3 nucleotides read TGTGCCAGCAGCTTACTAGCGGGAGGGCCTACAGATACGCAGTATTTT. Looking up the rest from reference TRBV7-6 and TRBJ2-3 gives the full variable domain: GAGVSQSPRYKVTKRGQDVALRCDPISGHVSLYWYRQALGQGPEFLTYFNYEAQQDKSGLPNDRFSAERPEGSISTLTIQRTEQRDSAMYRCASSLLAGGPTDTQYFGPGTRLTVL.

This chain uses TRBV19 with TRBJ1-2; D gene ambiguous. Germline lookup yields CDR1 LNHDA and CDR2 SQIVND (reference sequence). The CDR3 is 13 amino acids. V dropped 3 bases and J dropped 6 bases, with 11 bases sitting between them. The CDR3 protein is CASSIWGLDGYTF. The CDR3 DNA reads TGTGCCAGTAGTATTTGGGGTCTTGATGGCTACACCTTC.

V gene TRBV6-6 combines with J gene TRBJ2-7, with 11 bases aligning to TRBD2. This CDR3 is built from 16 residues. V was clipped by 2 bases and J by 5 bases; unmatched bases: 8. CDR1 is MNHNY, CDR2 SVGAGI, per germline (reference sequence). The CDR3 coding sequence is TGTGCCAGCAGTTACCCCTTAGCGGGAGGGTCCCACGAGCAGTACTTC. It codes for CASSYPLAGGSHEQYF.

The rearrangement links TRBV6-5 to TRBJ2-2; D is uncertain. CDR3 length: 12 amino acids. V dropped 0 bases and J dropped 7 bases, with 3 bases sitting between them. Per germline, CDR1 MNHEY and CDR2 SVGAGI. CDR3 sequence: CASSYSIGELFF. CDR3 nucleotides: TGTGCCAGCAGTTACTCGATCGGGGAGCTGTTTTTT.

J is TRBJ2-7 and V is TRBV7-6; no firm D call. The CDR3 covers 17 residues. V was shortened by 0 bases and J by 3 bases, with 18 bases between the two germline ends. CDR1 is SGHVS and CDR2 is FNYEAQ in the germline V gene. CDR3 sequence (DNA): TGTGCCAGCAGCTTAGCTGCGAGGTTGGGTGAGAACTACGAGCAGTACTTC. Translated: CASSLAARLGENYEQYF.

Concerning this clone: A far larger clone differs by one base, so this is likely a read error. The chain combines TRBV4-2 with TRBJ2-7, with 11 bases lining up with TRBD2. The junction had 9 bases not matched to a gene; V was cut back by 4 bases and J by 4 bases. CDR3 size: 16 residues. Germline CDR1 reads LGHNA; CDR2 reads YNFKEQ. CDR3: CASSRSGRGSGYEQYF. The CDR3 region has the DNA TGTGCCAGCAGCCGTAGCGGGAGGGGGTCGGGGTACGAGCAGTACTTC.

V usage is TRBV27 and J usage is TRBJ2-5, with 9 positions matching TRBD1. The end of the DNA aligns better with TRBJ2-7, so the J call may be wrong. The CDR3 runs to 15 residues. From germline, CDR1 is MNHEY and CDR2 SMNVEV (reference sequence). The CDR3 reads CASSTRTGVSYEQYF. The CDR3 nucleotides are TGTGCCAGCAGTACCCGGACAGGGGTCTCCTACGAGCAGTACTTC.

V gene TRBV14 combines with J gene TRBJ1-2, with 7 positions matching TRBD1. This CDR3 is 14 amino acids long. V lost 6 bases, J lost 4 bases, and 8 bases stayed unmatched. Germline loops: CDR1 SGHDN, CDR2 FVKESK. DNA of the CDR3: TGTGCCAGCAGTAACAACAGGGGAGGCTATGGCTACACCTTC. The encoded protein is CASSNNRGGYGYTF.

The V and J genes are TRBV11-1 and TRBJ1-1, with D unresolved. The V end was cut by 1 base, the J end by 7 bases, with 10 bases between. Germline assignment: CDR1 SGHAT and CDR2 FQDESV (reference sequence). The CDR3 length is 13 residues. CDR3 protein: CASSLGVLGEAFF. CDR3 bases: TGTGCCAGCAGCTTAGGGGTACTGGGTGAAGCTTTCTTT.

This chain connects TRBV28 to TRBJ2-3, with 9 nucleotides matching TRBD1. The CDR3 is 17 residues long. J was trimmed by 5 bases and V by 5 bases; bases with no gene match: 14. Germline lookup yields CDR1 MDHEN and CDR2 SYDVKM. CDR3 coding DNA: TGTGCCAGCAGTCCTTGGTGGGACAGGGAGGACGAAGATACGCAGTATTTT. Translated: CASSPWWDREDEDTQYF.

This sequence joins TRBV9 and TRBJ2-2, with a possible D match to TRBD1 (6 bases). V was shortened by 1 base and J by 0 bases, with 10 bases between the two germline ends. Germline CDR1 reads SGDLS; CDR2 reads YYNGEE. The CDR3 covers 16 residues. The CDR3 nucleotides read TGTGCCAGCAGCGTACAGGGGTTCGCGAACACCGGGGAGCTGTTTTTT. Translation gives CASSVQGFANTGELFF. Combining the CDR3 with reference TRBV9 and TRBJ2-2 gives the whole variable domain DSGVTQTPKHLITATGQRVTLRCSPRSGDLSVYWYQQSLDQGLQFLIQYYNGEERAKGNILERFSAQQFPDLHSELNLSSLELGDSALYFCASSVQGFANTGELFFGEGSRLTVL.

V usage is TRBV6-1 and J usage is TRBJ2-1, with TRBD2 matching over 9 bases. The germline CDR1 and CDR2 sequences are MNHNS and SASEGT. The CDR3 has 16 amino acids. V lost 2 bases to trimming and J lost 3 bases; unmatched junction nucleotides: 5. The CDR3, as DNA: TGTGCCAGCAGTGAATGGGTGACTAGCGGCTACAATGAGCAGTTCTTC. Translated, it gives CASSEWVTSGYNEQFF.

CDR3 nucleotides: TGTGCCAGCTCACCGGTGGGACAGGGGGTTACCTACGAGCAGTACTTC. Its protein product is CASSPVGQGVTYEQYF. J is TRBJ2-7 and V is TRBV18; 11 bases map to TRBD1. Germline assignment: CDR1 KGHSH and CDR2 LQKENI. This CDR3 is 16 amino acids long. Losses at the gene ends were 3 bases for V and 2 bases for J; bases not matched to a gene: 6.